Below, one T cell receptor beta chain is given with its context. The target antigen is unknown. These data are taken from a study of CD8 T cells in ankylosing spondylitis. Notes on the study in general: Disease-associated clonotypes exhibited CD8+ identity and were relatively infrequent in peripheral blood. A TCR beta motif of several highly homologous variants seemed to mark ankylosing spondylitis blood.

This CDR3 region has 14 residues. The germline gives CDR1 MGHRA, CDR2 YSYEKL. Trimming at V came to 4 bases and at J to 6 bases, leaving 3 bases not matched to a gene. MiXCR, applied by TCRdb to the 5' RACE reads, yields one record per CDR3 protein. Of 200,000 to 250,000 distinct CDR3 sequences listed, around 19% are singletons. The sequenced sample was blood, either unsorted or a sorted T cell fraction (not recorded which). This clonotype was obtained from a male donor with ankylosing spondylitis. This chain links TRBV4-1 with TRBJ2-1, with TRBD2 identical over 10 bases. CDR3 protein: CASSRSGGANEQFF. The CDR3 nucleotides read TGCGCCAGCAGCCGCAGCGGGGGGGCCAATGAGCAGTTCTTC.